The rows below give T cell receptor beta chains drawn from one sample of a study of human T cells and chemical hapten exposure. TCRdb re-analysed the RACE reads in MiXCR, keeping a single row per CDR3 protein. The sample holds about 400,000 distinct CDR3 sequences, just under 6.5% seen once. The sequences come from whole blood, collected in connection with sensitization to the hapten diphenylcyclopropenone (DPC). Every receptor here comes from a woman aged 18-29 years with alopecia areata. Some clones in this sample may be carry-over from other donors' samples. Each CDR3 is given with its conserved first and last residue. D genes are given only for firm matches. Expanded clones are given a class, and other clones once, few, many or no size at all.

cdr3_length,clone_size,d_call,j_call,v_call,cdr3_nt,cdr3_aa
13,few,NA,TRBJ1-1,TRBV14,TGTGCCAGCAGCCACCGCAGGAACACTGAAGCTTTCTTT,CASSHRRNTEAFF
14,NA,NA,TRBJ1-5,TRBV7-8,TGTGCCAGCAGCTTAGGTCCAGGGACTCAGCCCCAGCATTTT,CASSLGPGTQPQHF
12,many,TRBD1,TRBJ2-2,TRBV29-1,TGCAGCGTTGATCCAGGGGGCGGGGAGCTGTTTTTT,CSVDPGGGELFF
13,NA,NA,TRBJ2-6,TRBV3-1,TGTGCCAGCAGCTGGGGGGGCCTCAACGTCCTGACTTTC,CASSWGGLNVLTF
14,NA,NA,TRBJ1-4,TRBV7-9,TGTGCCAGCAGCTTAACGGCCCAAAAGGAAAAACTGTTTTTT,CASSLTAQKEKLFF
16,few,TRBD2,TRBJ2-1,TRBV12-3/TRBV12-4,TGTGCCAGCAGTTCGTATCCTTTAGCGGGGGGTTATGAGCAGTTCTTC,CASSSYPLAGGYEQFF
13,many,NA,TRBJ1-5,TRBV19,TGTGCCAGTACATCCTTGGCGGATCAGCCCCAGCATTTT,CASTSLADQPQHF
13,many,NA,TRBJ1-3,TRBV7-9,TGTGCCAGCAGTCGAGCGCAGCGAAACACCATATATTTT,CASSRAQRNTIYF
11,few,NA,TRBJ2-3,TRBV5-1,TGCGCCAGCAGCAATGGGAATACGCAGTATTTT,CASSNGNTQYF
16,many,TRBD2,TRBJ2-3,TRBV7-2,TGTGCCAGCAGCTTACAGGCTAGCGGGGGCACAGATACGCAGTATTTT,CASSLQASGGTDTQYF
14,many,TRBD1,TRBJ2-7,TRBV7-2,TGTGCCAGCAGCTCCTACAGGGGGTACTACGAGCAGTACTTC,CASSSYRGYYEQYF
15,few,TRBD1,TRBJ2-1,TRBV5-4,TGTGCCAGCAGCTCCGGACAGGCCCTGAGAGATGAGCAGTTCTTC,CASSSGQALRDEQFF
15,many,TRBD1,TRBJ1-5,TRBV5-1,TGCGCCAGCAGCCCGACAGGGACTAACAATCAGCCCCAGCATTTT,CASSPTGTNNQPQHF
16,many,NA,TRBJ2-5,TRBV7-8,TGTGCCAGCAGCTCGGGCCGGGTCGCGGGGCAAGAGACCCAGTACTTC,CASSSGRVAGQETQYF
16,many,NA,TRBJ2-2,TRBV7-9,TGTGCCAGCAGCTTCGGCGGCAGGGGGAACACCGGGGAGCTGTTTTTT,CASSFGGRGNTGELFF
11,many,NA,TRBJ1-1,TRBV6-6,TGTGCCAGCAGTTACCACACTGAAGCTTTCTTT,CASSYHTEAFF
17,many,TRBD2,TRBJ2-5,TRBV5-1,TGCGCCAGCAGCCCGGGACTAGCGGGGGACCGCCAAGAGACCCAGTACTTC,CASSPGLAGDRQETQYF
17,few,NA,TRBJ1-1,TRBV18,TGTGCCAGCTCACCACCAGGGACTGTTATCATGAACACTGAAGCTTTCTTT,CASSPPGTVIMNTEAFF
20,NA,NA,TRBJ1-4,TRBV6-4,TGTGCCAGCTGTTACTCCCCAGGCGCAGTGCAGGCTGCAACTAATGAAAAACTGTTTTTT,CASCYSPGAVQAATNEKLFF
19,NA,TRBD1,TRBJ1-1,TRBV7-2,TGTGCCAGCAGCTTAAATCAGGGGGCGAAGAAGAATTGGAACACTGAAGCTTTCTTT,CASSLNQGAKKNWNTEAFF
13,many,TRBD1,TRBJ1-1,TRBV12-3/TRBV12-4,TGTGCCAGCACCGAACAGGGGTACACTGAAGCTTTCTTT,CASTEQGYTEAFF
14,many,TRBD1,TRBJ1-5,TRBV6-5,TGTGCCAGCAGGCCGACAGGGTTCAATCAGCCCCAGCATTTT,CASRPTGFNQPQHF
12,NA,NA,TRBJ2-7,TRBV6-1,TGTGCCAGCAGTCCTCTGGCTTACGAGCAGTACTTC,CASSPLAYEQYF
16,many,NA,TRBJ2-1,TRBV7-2,TGTGCCAGCAGCGCAGGGGGAGGGGGGACCTACAATGAGCAGTTCTTC,CASSAGGGGTYNEQFF
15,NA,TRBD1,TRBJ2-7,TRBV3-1,TGTGCCAGTAATATGGGAGGACAGGGCCCCTACGAGCAGTACTTC,CASNMGGQGPYEQYF
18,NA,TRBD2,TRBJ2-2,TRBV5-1,TGCGCCAGCAGCTTGGTACTAGCGGGGGGCACGAACACCGGGGAGCTGTTTTTT,CASSLVLAGGTNTGELFF
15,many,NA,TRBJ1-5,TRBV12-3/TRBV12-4,TGTGCCAGCCGCCAACAAGGGGGGAGCAATCAGCCCCAGCATTTT,CASRQQGGSNQPQHF
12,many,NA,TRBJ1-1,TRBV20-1,TGCAGTGCTAGAGATCCTAACACTGAAGCTTTCTTT,CSARDPNTEAFF
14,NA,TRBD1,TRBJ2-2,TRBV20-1,TGCAGTGCTAGGGGACAGGCGAACACCGGGGAGCTGTTTTTT,CSARGQANTGELFF
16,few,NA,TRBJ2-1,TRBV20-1,TGCAGTGCTAGGAATGTCGGGGCGAGCTCCTACAATGAGCAGTTCTTC,CSARNVGASSYNEQFF
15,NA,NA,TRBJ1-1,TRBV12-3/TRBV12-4,TGTGCCAGCAGCCACCGGGGGCTGGGGGAGACTGAAGCTTTCTTT,CASSHRGLGETEAFF
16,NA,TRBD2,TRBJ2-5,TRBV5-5,TGTGCCAGCAGCGCGACTAGCGGGTCGTACCAAGAGACCCAGTACTTC,CASSATSGSYQETQYF
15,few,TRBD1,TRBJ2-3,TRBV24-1,TGTGCCACCAGTGCTCAGGACAGGGTAACAGATACGCAGTATTTT,CATSAQDRVTDTQYF
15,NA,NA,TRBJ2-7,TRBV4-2,TGTGCCAGCAGCCAAGCCCCAGGATTGAGCTACGAGCAGTACTTC,CASSQAPGLSYEQYF
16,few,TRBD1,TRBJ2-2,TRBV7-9,TGTGCCAGCAGCTCCCGGGACAGGGGGAACACCGGGGAGCTGTTTTTT,CASSSRDRGNTGELFF
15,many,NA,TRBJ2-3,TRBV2,TGTGCCAGCAGTGAAGCTGGGGGGCCAGGTGATACGCAGTATTTT,CASSEAGGPGDTQYF
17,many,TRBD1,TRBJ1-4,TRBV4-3,TGCGCCAGCAGCCCCCGACGTGGGTCAGGGGGTAACGAAAAACTGTTTTTT,CASSPRRGSGGNEKLFF